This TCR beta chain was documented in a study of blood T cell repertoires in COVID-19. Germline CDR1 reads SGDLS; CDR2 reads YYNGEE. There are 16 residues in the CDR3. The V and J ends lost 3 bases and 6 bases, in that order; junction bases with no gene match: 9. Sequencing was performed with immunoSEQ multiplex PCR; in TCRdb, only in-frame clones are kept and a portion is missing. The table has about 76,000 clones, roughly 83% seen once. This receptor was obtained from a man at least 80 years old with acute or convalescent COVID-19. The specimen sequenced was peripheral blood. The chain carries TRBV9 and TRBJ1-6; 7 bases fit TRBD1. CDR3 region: CASSASPGQLNSPLHF. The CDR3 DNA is TGTGCCAGCAGCGCAAGTCCGGGACAGCTTAATTCACCCCTCCACTTT.